The 20 T cell receptor beta chains below come from one sample, sequenced in a study of graft-versus-host responses after intestinal transplantation. Method: immunoSEQ multiplex PCR; TCRdb's copy keeps in-frame clones and lacks some. The repertoire includes about 43,000 clones, approximately 94% of them detected once, and about 1.6% sits in the top ten. Here the sequenced sample was PBMCs, taken around 350 days after intestinal transplant. The receptors come from a human patient who received an intestinal transplant, so some T cells may come from the graft donor.

The chain couples TRBV4-2 to TRBJ2-3, with a possible D match to TRBD2 (7 bases). V lost 4 bases to trimming and J lost 1 base, with 12 bases between them. This CDR3 region has 15 residues. The germline V gene encodes CDR1 LGHNA and CDR2 YNFKEQ. The CDR3, as DNA: TGTGCCAGCAGCCCCGGGGGGCCGGGCACAGATACGCAGTATTTT. It codes for CASSPGGPGTDTQYF.

This chain connects TRBV6-4 to TRBJ2-1, with a possible D match to TRBD1 (6 bases). This CDR3 comprises 15 residues. V lost 0 bases and J 2 bases, leaving 8 bases between the germline ends. The V gene's germline CDR1 is MRHNA and CDR2 SNTAGT. The CDR3 nucleotides are TGTGCCAGCAGTGACTCGCAGGGGCCCTACAATGAGCAGTTCTTC. Amino acids: CASSDSQGPYNEQFF.

The chain recombines TRBV5-1 with TRBJ2-7, with 7 bases aligning to TRBD2. The end of the DNA fits TRBJ2-1 better, so the J call may be wrong. The CDR3 consists of 16 residues. Germline V CDR1 and CDR2: SGHRS, YFSETQ. The CDR3 region is CASSFLWGGVSNEQFF. For the CDR3, the DNA is TGCGCCAGCAGCTTCCTTTGGGGGGGAGTCTCCAATGAGCAGTTCTTC.

The chain joins TRBV6-6 to TRBJ2-1; 9 bases agree with TRBD1. Germline V gene sequence: CDR1 MNHNY, CDR2 SVGAGI (reference sequence). The trim removed 7 bases at V and 8 bases at J, leaving 3 bases unmatched. This CDR3 is 12 amino acids long. This CDR3 reads CASNTGGDEQFF. CDR3 nucleotide sequence: TGTGCCAGCAACACAGGGGGCGATGAGCAGTTCTTC.

This chain connects TRBV6-5 to TRBJ1-1; D is uncertain. Trimming removed 8 bases from V and 1 base from J, with 11 bases in between. This CDR3 has 13 residues. Per the germline V gene, CDR1 is MNHEY and CDR2 is SVGAGI. The CDR3 here is CASGQEENTEAFF. The CDR3 bases are TGTGCCAGCGGCCAAGAGGAGAACACTGAAGCTTTCTTT.

This rearrangement joins TRBV4-1 to TRBJ2-3; no clear D. The CDR3 is 11 residues long. Between the trimmed V and J ends, which lost 4 bases and 3 bases, there was a span of 2 bases. From germline, CDR1 is MGHRA and CDR2 YSYEKL. The chain's CDR3 is CASSRTDTQYF. The DNA of the CDR3 is TGCGCCAGCAGCCGAACAGATACGCAGTATTTT.

CDR3 DNA: TGTGCCAGCAGCGTCGGGCACAGGGCCCCAGATACGCAGTATTTT. It codes for CASSVGHRAPDTQYF. V is TRBV9 and J is TRBJ2-3, with a possible D match to TRBD1 (6 bases). The CDR3 runs 15 residues. Looked up from germline, CDR1 is SGDLS and CDR2 is YYNGEE. V was clipped by 2 bases and J by 4 bases, with 14 bases between them.

The V call is TRBV10-1, the J call TRBJ2-3; TRBD1 might be the D (6 bases). Germline-derived CDR1 and CDR2 are WNHNN and SYGVQD (reference sequence). The germline V and J ends were trimmed by 4 bases and 1 base, with 18 bases remaining between them. The CDR3 spans 17 residues. For the CDR3, the DNA is TGCGCCAGCAGTGGGGGGCCGAATCTGTTTGGCACAGATACGCAGTATTTT. Amino acids: CASSGGPNLFGTDTQYF.

The chain employs TRBV10-2 and TRBJ1-1; D is unclear. V dropped 9 bases and J dropped 4 bases, with 12 bases sitting between them. Germline V gene sequence: CDR1 WSHSY, CDR2 SAAADI. The CDR3 has 12 residues. CDR3 in amino acids: CASVGGRTEAFF. The CDR3 nucleotides are TGCGCCAGTGTAGGAGGGCGCACTGAAGCTTTCTTT.

V usage is TRBV29-1 and J usage is TRBJ2-1; the match to TRBD2 covers 8 bases. The CDR3 length is 13 residues. V trimming: 5 bases; J trimming: 7 bases; junction bases outside the gene matches: 7. Germline lookup yields CDR1 SQVTM and CDR2 ANQGSEA. The chain's CDR3 is CSVSGRARNEQFF. The DNA of the CDR3 is TGCAGCGTTAGCGGGAGAGCGAGGAATGAGCAGTTCTTC.

The chain employs TRBV7-9 and TRBJ1-6; 8 bases match TRBD1. Germline CDR1 and CDR2: SEHNR and FQNEAQ (reference sequence). CDR3 length equals 15 residues. The trim removed 1 base at V and 9 bases at J, leaving 5 bases unmatched. CDR3 in amino acids: CASSLETQGASPLHF. The CDR3 DNA is TGTGCCAGCAGCTTAGAGACCCAGGGGGCTTCACCCCTCCACTTT.

This sequence joins TRBV7-9 and TRBJ1-2; unclear D gene. CDR1 and CDR2 from the germline V gene are SEHNR and FQNEAQ (reference sequence). V lost 8 bases to trimming and J lost 5 bases, with 15 bases between them. The CDR3 has 13 residues. The CDR3 loop reads CASPDDGGYGYTF. CDR3 coding DNA: TGTGCCAGCCCCGACGACGGTGGGTATGGCTACACCTTC.

The rearrangement uses TRBV29-1 and TRBJ1-3, with 8 bases identical to TRBD1. Germline lookup yields CDR1 SQVTM and CDR2 ANQGSEA. V lost 7 bases to trimming and J lost 4 bases; unmatched junction nucleotides: 9. This CDR3 is 14 amino acids long. CDR3 in DNA: TGCAGCGCCCGACAGGGGCCGACCGGAAACACCATATATTTT. This sequence encodes CSARQGPTGNTIYF.

This clone showed up just once. The rearrangement joins TRBV30 to TRBJ2-7; D not resolved. CDR1 and CDR2 from the germline V gene are GTSNPN and SVGIG (reference sequence). This CDR3 is 10 amino acids long. V shed 0 bases and J shed 5 bases, with 2 bases lying between them. The CDR3 loop reads CAWSVHEQYF. Here the CDR3 DNA reads TGTGCCTGGAGTGTACACGAGCAGTACTTC. Full variable domain (missing parts from reference TRBV30 and TRBJ2-7): SQTIHQWPATLVQPVGSPLSLECTVEGTSNPNLYWYRQAAGRGLQLLFYSVGIGQISSEVPQNLSASRPQDRQFILSSKKLLLSDSGFYLCAWSVHEQYFGPGTRLTVT.

The chain has TRBV6-1 and TRBJ1-6; D unclear. V lost 5 bases and J lost 6, with 8 bases in between. Germline V gene lookup returns CDR1 MNHNS and CDR2 SASEGT. The CDR3 runs to 13 residues. The CDR3 is CASSRRANSPLHF. As DNA, the CDR3 is TGTGCCAGCAGTCGCCGGGCTAATTCACCCCTCCACTTT.

The rearrangement joins TRBV5-6 to TRBJ1-6; D not certain. Germline V gene sequence: CDR1 SGHDT, CDR2 YYEEEE. The CDR3 has 14 residues. Trimming cost V 0 bases and J 5 bases, with 6 bases left between them. The CDR3 reads CASSLAGHNSPLHF. The CDR3 bases are TGTGCCAGCAGCTTGGCCGGACATAATTCACCCCTCCACTTT.

The chain combines TRBV2 with TRBJ1-5; D remains ambiguous. This CDR3 is 14 amino acids long. Germline V gene sequence: CDR1 SNHLY, CDR2 FYNNEI. Trimming left V 5 bases short and J 6 bases short, with 14 bases between. For the CDR3, the DNA is TGTGCCAGCAGTATTTCCGAGGCTTTTCAGCCCCAGCATTTT. Encoded protein: CASSISEAFQPQHF.

V usage is TRBV10-3 and J usage is TRBJ2-7, with 7 nucleotides matching TRBD1. The CDR3 is 15 amino acids. Germline loops: CDR1 ENHRY, CDR2 SYGVKD. After removal of 5 bases from V and 6 bases from J, the junction contained 13 bases not matched to a gene. DNA of the CDR3: TGTGCCATCAGTCCCGACAGGGTGGAGATCACCGAGCAGTACTTC. Its translation is CAISPDRVEITEQYF.

The rearrangement joins TRBV5-5 to TRBJ1-2; tentatively, D is TRBD1 (6 bases). Looked up from germline, CDR1 is SGHKS and CDR2 is YYEKEE (reference sequence). Trimming stripped 3 bases from V and 0 bases from J, with 15 bases between. This CDR3 has 16 amino acids. The CDR3 DNA reads as TGTGCCAGCAGCTCGAGCACAGGGTGGGCTAACTATGGCTACACCTTC. Translation gives CASSSSTGWANYGYTF.

The J gene is TRBJ2-7, the V gene TRBV29-1, with 10 nucleotides matching TRBD1. The CDR3 runs to 13 residues. The junction had 6 bases not matched to a gene; V was cut back by 6 bases and J by 4 bases. CDR1 is SQVTM and CDR2 is ANQGSEA in the germline V gene. CDR3 nucleotides: TGCAGCGTAGGGACAGGGGAGGATTACGAGCAGTACTTC. Its protein product is CSVGTGEDYEQYF.